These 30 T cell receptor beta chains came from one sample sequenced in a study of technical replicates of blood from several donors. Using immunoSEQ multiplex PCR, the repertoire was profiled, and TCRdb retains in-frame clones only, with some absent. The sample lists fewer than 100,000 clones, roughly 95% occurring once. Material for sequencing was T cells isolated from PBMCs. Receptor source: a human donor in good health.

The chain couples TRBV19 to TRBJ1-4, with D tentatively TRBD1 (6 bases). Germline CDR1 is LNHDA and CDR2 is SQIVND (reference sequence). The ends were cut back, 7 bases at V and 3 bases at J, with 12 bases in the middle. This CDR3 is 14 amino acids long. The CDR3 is CASTMDSSNEKLFF. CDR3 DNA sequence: TGTGCCAGTACCATGGACAGCTCTAATGAAAAACTGTTTTTT.

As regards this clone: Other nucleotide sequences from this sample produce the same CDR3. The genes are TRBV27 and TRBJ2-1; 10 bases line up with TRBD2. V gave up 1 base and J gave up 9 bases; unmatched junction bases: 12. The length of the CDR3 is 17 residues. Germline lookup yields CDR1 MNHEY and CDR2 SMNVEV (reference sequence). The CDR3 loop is CASSLFYLAGEAGEQFF. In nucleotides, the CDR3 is TGTGCCAGCAGTTTATTCTATCTAGCGGGAGAGGCCGGTGAGCAGTTCTTC.

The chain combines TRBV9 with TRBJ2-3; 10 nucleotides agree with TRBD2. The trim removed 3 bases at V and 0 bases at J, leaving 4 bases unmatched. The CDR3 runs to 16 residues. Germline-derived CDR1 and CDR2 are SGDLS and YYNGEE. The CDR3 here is CASSALLAGSTDTQYF. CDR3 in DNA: TGTGCCAGCAGCGCCCTACTAGCGGGGAGCACAGATACGCAGTATTTT. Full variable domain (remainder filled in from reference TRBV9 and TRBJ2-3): DSGVTQTPKHLITATGQRVTLRCSPRSGDLSVYWYQQSLDQGLQFLIQYYNGEERAKGNILERFSAQQFPDLHSELNLSSLELGDSALYFCASSALLAGSTDTQYFGPGTRLTVL.

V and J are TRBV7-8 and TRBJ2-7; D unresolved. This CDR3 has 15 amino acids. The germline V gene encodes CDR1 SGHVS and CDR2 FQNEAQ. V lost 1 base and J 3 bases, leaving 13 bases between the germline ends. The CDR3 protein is CASSLESLMRYEQYF. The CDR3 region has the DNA TGTGCCAGCAGCTTAGAATCCCTCATGCGCTACGAGCAGTACTTC.

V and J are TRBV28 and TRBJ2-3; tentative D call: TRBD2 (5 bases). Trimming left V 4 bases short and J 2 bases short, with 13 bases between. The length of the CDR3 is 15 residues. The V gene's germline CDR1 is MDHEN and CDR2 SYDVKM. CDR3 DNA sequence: TGTGCCAGCAGTTCCCCCCCCGACTACACAGATACGCAGTATTTT. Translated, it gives CASSSPPDYTDTQYF. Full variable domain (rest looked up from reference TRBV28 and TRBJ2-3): DVKVTQSSRYLVKRTGEKVFLECVQDMDHENMFWYRQDPGLGLRLIYFSYDVKMKEKGDIPEGYSVSREKKERFSLILESASTNQTSMYLCASSSPPDYTDTQYFGPGTRLTVL.

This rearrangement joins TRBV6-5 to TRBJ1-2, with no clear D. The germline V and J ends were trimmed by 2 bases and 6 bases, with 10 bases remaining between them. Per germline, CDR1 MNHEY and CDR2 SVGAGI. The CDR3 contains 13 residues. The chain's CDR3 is CASSYRAGDGYTF. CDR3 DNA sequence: TGTGCCAGCAGTTACAGGGCGGGTGATGGCTACACCTTC.

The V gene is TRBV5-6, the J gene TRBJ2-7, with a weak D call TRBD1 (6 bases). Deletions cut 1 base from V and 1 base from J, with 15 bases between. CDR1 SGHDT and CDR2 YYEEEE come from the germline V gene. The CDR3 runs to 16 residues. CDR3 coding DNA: TGTGCCAGCAGCTTGAGGTGGAGAGACAGGTCCTACGAGCAGTACTTC. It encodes CASSLRWRDRSYEQYF. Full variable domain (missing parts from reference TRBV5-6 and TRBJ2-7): DAGVTQSPTHLIKTRGQQVTLRCSPKSGHDTVSWYQQALGQGPQFIFQYYEEEERQRGNFPDRFSGHQFPNYSSELNVNALLLGDSALYLCASSLRWRDRSYEQYFGPGTRLTVT.

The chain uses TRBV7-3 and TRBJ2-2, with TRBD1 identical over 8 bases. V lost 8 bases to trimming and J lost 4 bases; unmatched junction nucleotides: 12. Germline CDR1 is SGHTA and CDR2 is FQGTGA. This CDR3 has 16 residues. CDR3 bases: TGTGCCAGCGGTAACAAGGACAGGGTGGGCACCGGGGAGCTGTTTTTT. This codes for CASGNKDRVGTGELFF. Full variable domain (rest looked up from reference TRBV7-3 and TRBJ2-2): GAGVSQTPSNKVTEKGKYVELRCDPISGHTALYWYRQSLGQGPEFLIYFQGTGAADDSGLPNDRFFAVRPEGSVSTLKIQRTERGDSAVYLCASGNKDRVGTGELFFGEGSRLTVL.

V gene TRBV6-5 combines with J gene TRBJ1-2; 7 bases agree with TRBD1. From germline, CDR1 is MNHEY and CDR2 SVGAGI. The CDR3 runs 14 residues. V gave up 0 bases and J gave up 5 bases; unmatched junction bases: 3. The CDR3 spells CASSYSGGVYGYTF. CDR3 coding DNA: TGTGCCAGCAGTTACTCAGGGGGCGTTTATGGCTACACCTTC.

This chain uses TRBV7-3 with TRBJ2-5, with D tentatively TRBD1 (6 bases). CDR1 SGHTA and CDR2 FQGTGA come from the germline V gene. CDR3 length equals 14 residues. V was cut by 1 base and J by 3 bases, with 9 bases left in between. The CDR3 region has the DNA TGTGCCAGCAGCTTAATAGGGGGAGAAGAGACCCAGTACTTC. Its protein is CASSLIGGEETQYF.

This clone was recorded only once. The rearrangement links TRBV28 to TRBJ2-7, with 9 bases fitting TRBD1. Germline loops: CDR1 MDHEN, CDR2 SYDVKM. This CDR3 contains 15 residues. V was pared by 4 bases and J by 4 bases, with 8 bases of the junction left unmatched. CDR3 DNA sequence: TGTGCCAGCAGTTGGGGGACAGGGAAATTGTACGAGCAGTACTTC. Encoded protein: CASSWGTGKLYEQYF.

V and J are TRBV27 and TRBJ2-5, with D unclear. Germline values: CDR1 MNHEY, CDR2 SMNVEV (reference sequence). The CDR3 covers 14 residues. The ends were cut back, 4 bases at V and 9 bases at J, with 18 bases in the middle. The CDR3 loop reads CASSSRWVPEAQYF. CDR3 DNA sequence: TGTGCCAGCAGTTCCCGGTGGGTGCCCGAGGCCCAGTACTTC.

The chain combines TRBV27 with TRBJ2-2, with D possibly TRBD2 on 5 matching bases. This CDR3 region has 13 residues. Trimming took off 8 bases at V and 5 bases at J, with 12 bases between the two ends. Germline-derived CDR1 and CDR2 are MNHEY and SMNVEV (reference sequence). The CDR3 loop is CASGFRGTGELFF. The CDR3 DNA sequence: TGTGCCAGCGGGTTTCGGGGTACCGGGGAGCTGTTTTTT.

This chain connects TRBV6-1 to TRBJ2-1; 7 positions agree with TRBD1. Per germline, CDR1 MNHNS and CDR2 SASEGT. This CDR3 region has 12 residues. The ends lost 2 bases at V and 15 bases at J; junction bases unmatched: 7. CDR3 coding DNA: TGTGCCAGCAGTGAACGGGACAGACTGGGGTTCTTC. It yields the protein CASSERDRLGFF.

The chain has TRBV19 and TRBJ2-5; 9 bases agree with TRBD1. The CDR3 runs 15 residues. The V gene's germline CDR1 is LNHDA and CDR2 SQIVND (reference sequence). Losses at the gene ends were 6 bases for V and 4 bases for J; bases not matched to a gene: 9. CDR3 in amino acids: CASSFRTGERETQYF. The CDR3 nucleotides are TGTGCCAGTAGCTTTCGGACAGGGGAGCGAGAGACCCAGTACTTC. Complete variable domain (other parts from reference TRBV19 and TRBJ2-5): DGGITQSPKYLFRKEGQNVTLSCEQNLNHDAMYWYRQDPGQGLRLIYYSQIVNDFQKGDIAEGYSVSREKKESFPLTVTSAQKNPTAFYLCASSFRTGERETQYFGPGTRLLVL.

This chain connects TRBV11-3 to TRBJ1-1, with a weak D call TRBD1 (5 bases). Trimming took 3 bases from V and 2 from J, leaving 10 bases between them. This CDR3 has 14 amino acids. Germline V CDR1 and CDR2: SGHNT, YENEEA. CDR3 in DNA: TGTGCCAGCAGCTTGGGGGGAATCAACACTGAAGCTTTCTTT. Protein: CASSLGGINTEAFF.

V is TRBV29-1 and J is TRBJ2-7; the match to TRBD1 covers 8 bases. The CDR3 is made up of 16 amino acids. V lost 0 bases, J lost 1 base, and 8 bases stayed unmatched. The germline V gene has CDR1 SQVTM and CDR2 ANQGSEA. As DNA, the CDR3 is TGCAGCGTTGAAGATGTGGATGGGACAGGTTCCTACGAGCAGTACTTC. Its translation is CSVEDVDGTGSYEQYF.

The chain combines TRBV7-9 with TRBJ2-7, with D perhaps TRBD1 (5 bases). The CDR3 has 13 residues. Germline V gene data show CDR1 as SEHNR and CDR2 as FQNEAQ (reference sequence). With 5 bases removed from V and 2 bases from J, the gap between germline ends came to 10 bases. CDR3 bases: TGTGCCAGCAGCCAGGACACTCCCTACGAGCAGTACTTC. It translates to CASSQDTPYEQYF. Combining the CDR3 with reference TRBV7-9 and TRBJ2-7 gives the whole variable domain DTGVSQNPRHKITKRGQNVTFRCDPISEHNRLYWYRQTLGQGPEFLTYFQNEAQLEKSRLLSDRFSAERPKGSFSTLEIQRTEQGDSAMYLCASSQDTPYEQYFGPGTRLTVT.

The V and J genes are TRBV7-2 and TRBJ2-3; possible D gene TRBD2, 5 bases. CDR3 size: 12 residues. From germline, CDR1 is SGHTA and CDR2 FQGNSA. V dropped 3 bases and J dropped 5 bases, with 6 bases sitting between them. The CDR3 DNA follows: TGTGCCAGCAGCTTCACTAGAGATACGCAGTATTTT. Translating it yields CASSFTRDTQYF.

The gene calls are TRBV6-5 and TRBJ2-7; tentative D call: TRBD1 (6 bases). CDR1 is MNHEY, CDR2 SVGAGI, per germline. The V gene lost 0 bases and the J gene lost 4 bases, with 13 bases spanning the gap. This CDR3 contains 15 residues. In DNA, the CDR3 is TGTGCCAGCAGTTACTCGATGTACAGGGAATACGAGCAGTACTTC. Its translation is CASSYSMYREYEQYF.

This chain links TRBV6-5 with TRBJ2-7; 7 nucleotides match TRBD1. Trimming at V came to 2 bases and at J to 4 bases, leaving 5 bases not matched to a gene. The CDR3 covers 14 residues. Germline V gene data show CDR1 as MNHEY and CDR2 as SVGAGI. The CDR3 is CASSYAGTEYEQYF. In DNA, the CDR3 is TGTGCCAGCAGTTACGCCGGGACAGAATACGAGCAGTACTTC.

The CDR3: CASSAQLAGPYNEQFF. CDR3 nucleotide sequence: TGTGCCAGCAGCGCTCAACTAGCGGGACCCTACAATGAGCAGTTCTTC. The rearrangement joins TRBV7-2 to TRBJ2-1, with 10 positions matching TRBD2. Germline CDR1 SGHTA, CDR2 FQGNSA. J was trimmed by 2 bases and V by 5 bases; bases with no gene match: 6. There are 16 residues in the CDR3.

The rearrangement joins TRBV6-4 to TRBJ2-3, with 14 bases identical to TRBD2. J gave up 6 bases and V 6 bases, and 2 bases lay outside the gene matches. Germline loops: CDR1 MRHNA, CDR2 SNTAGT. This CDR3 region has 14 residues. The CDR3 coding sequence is TGTGCCAGCAGCCGGACTAGCGGGAGGGATACGCAGTATTTT. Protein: CASSRTSGRDTQYF.

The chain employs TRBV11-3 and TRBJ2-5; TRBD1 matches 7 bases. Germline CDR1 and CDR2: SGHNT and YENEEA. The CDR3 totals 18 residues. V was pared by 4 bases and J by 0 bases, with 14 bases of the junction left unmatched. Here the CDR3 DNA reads TGTGCCAGCAGCTCGACGGCGTCCGACAGGGCGTACCAAGAGACCCAGTACTTC. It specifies CASSSTASDRAYQETQYF.

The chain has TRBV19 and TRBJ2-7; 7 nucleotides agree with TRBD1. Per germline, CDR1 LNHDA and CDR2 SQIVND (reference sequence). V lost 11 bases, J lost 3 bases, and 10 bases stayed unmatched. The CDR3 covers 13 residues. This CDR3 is CASSPGTVYEQYF. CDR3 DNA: TGTGCCTCTTCCCCCGGGACAGTCTACGAGCAGTACTTC.

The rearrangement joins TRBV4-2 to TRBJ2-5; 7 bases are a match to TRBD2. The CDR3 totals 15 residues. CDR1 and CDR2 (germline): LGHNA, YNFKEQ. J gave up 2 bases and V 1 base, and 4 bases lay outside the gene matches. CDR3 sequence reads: CASSQVGEGQETQYF. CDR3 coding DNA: TGTGCCAGCAGCCAAGTTGGGGAGGGTCAAGAGACCCAGTACTTC.

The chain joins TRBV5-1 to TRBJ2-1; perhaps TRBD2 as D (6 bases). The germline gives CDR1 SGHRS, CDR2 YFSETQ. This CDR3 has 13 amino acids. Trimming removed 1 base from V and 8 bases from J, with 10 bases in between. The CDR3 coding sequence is TGCGCCAGCAGCTTGCTAGCGAGCGATGAGCAGTTCTTC. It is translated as CASSLLASDEQFF.

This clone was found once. The CDR3 DNA sequence: TGTGCCAGCAGTTTATCAGCCGGGGGGAGAAACACCATATATTTT. Translation gives CASSLSAGGRNTIYF. The chain employs TRBV27 and TRBJ1-3, with D perhaps matching TRBD1 (5 bases). Germline V gives CDR1 MNHEY, CDR2 SMNVEV (reference sequence). V lost 0 bases and J lost 5, with 11 bases in between. This CDR3 spans 15 amino acids.

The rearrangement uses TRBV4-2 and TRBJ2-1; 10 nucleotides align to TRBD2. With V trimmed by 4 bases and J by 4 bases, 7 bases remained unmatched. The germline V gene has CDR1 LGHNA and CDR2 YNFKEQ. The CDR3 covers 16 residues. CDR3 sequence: CASSLTSGDSYNEQFF. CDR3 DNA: TGTGCCAGCAGCCTTACTAGCGGGGACAGTTACAATGAGCAGTTCTTC.

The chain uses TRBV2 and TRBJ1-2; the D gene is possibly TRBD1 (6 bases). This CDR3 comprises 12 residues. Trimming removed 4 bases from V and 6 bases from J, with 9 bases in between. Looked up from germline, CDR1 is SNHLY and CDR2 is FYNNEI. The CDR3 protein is CASSGGLNGYTF. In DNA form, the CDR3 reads TGTGCCAGCAGTGGGGGGCTGAATGGCTACACCTTC.